This TCR beta chain was recorded in a study of CD8+ T cells in alopecia areata (dated by TCRdb to 2016 to 2019). Looking at the study overall: Treated patients were enrolled in an open-label pilot trial of oral tofacitinib, 5 to 10 mg twice daily, for moderate-to-severe alopecia areata. Tofacitinib was administered for 6 to 18 months, and 6 months of follow-up off drug were then conducted to assess delayed response and recurrence. The study used high-throughput TCRbeta sequencing to examine T cell clonal expansion in alopecia areata, in both the C3H/HeJ mouse model and human patients. Human TCRbeta sequencing covered scalp tissue and sorted CD4+ and CD8+ peripheral blood T cells from patchy and totalis/universalis alopecia areata patients and healthy controls. Patients on tofacitinib were biopsied at baseline and after 4 and 24 weeks of treatment, and several of the patients also had a later scalp biopsy. Scalp clonality was compared across normal scalp (n=4), patchy alopecia areata scalp (n=8), and alopecia totalis/universalis scalp (n=8). RNA was extracted with the PAXgene miRNA kit for fixed scalp, the miRNeasy kit for PBMCs, and the RNeasy kit for mouse skin. TCRbeta CDR3 regions were amplified by immunoSEQ multiplex PCR with 35 Vbeta forward and 13 Jbeta reverse primers. General study outcomes and caveats: Shared TCR sequences between patients were less evident than in mice, which may be partly attributable to HLA diversity in the patient population. Unlike mouse skin, which is dominated by gammadelta T cells, normal human skin has resident alphabeta T cells that are also sequenced, and this complicates analysis of the scalp TCR repertoire. Higher clonality and more expanded CD8+ clones were observed in lesional scalp than in normal scalp, particularly in alopecia totalis/universalis, a finding suggestive of antigenic drive.

The CDR3 holds 14 amino acids from the cysteine to the phenylalanine. Just CDR3 DNA is preserved here, 42 bases in frame from base 1. V sheds 11 bases and J sheds 0 bases, leaving 14 bases between their ends. Library prep was done by the immunoSEQ multiplex PCR assay. For TCR sequencing, RNA was extracted from every sample and reverse transcribed into cDNA to serve as template. First-strand cDNA was synthesized with SuperScript III using a 2:1 mix of oligo-dT and random hexamers. A synthetic immune receptor repertoire was used to measure amplification bias, and any remaining bias was corrected computationally. Turning to the authors' computational methods: After raw reads were preprocessed to remove errors, the CDR3 was defined following IMGT conventions as running from the conserved cysteine to phenylalanine. Clonality was calculated as 1 minus Shannon entropy normalized by log2 of the number of productive unique TCRs. Whether scalp clones were CD4 or CD8 was inferred by matching scalp TCRbeta sequences against CD4 and CD8 repertoires sorted from blood. TCRdb obtained this table from immuneACCESS and retained in-frame rearrangements with V and J assigned. These tables miss some clones; where compared with another copy, unresolved V genes account for less than half of the shortfall, and the remainder is unexplained. From that table come the V and J calls and clone size; the DNA was used to work out D and trimming. The sample table lists approximately 54,000 clones, around 96% of them with a count of one. The top ten clonotypes cover around 24% of the sample.

What this sample's time point label stands for: baseline before oral tofacitinib. Lesional scalp punch biopsies and peripheral blood were collected from alopecia areata patients. PBMCs were isolated by density centrifugation and stained for CD3, CD4 and CD8, and CD4+ and CD8+ T cells were sorted on a FACSAria. Notes on this clone: What antigen it recognizes has not been identified. No base quality values were provided; no much bigger clone lies one nucleotide off.

The chain is encoded by TRBV23-1 joined to TRBJ2-1, with the D gene too uncertain to name. TRBV23-1 is filed as an ORF, its function uncertain. The receptor's source is a human donor with alopecia areata. Source: CD8+ T cells sorted from blood, taken at week 0. The DNA sequence is TGCGCCTTAAGAGATCTGAGCTCCTACAATGAGCAGTTCTTC. Translated, this is CALRDLSSYNEQFF.